This entry describes one T cell receptor beta chain. These data come from a study of cytomegalovirus exposure and HLA in healthy donors. The wider study: About 85 million unique TCR sequences came from HLA-typed donors in an early release.

PCR used 60 Vbeta primers and 13 Jbeta primers. Repertoires were generated with immunoSEQ multiplex PCR, while TCRdb's copy carries only in-frame clones and drops some. The sample lists roughly 140,000 clones; roughly 80% were seen once. The CDR3 covers 15 residues. CDR1 and CDR2 (germline): SNHLY, FYNNEI. Germline trimming cut 4 bases from V and 3 bases from J; bases unmatched to any gene: 4. The rearrangement links TRBV2 to TRBJ1-2; 11 bases agree with TRBD1. The sequence derives from a woman aged 40 to 50 in good health and CMV-seropositive. Sequenced material: PBMCs. The CDR3 nucleotides are TGTGCCAGCAGTGGTGGGGACAGGGGGTACTATGGCTACACCTTC. It is translated as CASSGGDRGYYGYTF.